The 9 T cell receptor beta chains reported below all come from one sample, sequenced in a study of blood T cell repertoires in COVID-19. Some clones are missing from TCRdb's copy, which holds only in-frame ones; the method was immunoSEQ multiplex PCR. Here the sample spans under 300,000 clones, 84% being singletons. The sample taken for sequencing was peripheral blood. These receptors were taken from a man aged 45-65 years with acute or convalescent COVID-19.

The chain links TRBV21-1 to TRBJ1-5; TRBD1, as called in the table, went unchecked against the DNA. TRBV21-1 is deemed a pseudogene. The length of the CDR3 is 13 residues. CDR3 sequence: CASSDSYNQPQHF. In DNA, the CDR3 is TGTGCCAGCAGTGACAGCTACAATCAGCCCCAGCATTTT.

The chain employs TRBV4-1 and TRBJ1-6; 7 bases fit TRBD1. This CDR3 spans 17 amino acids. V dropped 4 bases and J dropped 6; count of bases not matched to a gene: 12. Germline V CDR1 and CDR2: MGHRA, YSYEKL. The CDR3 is CASSRYADRVSNSPLHF. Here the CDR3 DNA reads TGCGCCAGCAGCCGATACGCTGACAGGGTGAGTAATTCACCCCTCCACTTT.

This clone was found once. The CDR3 DNA reads TGTGCCAGCAGCGTCGGGGGGGCGAACACCGGGGAGCTGTTTTTT. Protein: CASSVGGANTGELFF. The chain employs TRBV6-5 and TRBJ2-2, with 8 positions matching TRBD2. The CDR3 is made up of 15 amino acids. Germline CDR1 and CDR2: MNHEY and SVGAGI. V gave up 6 bases and J gave up 0 bases; unmatched junction bases: 3.

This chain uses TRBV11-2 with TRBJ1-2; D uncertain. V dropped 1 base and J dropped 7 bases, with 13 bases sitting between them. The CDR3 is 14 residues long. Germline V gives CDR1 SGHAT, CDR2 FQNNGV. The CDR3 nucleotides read TGTGCCAGCAGCTTAGGGTCAGATCGATCTGGCTACACCTTC. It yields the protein CASSLGSDRSGYTF.

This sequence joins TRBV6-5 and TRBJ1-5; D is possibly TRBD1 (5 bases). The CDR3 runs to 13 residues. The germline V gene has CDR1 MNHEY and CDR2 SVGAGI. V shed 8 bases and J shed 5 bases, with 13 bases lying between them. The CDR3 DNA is TGTGCCAGCTCCACAGGCTTGGATCAGCCCCAGCATTTT. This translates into CASSTGLDQPQHF.

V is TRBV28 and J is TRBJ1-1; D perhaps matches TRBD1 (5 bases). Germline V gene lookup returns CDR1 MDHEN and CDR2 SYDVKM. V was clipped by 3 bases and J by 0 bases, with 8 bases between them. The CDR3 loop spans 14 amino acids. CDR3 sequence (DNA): TGTGCCAGCAGTTTTCACAGGATGAACACTGAAGCTTTCTTT. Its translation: CASSFHRMNTEAFF.

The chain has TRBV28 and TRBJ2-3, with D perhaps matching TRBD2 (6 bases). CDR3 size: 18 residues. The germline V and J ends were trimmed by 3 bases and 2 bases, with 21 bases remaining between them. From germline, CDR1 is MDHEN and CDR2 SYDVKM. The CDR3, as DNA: TGTGCCAGCAGTTTGCCCCTGGCCTTGGGGGGACCCACAGATACGCAGTATTTT. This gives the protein CASSLPLALGGPTDTQYF.

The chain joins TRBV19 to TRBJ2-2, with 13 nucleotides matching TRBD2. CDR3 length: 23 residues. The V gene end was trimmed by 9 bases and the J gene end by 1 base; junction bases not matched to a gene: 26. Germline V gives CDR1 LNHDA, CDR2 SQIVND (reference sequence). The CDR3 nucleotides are TGTGCCAGCCAGGGGAGACCCGGATCATTAGGACTAGCGGGGGCCTTGAACACCGGGGAGCTGTTTTTT. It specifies CASQGRPGSLGLAGALNTGELFF. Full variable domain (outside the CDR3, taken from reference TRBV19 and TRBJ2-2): DGGITQSPKYLFRKEGQNVTLSCEQNLNHDAMYWYRQDPGQGLRLIYYSQIVNDFQKGDIAEGYSVSREKKESFPLTVTSAQKNPTAFYLCASQGRPGSLGLAGALNTGELFFGEGSRLTVL.

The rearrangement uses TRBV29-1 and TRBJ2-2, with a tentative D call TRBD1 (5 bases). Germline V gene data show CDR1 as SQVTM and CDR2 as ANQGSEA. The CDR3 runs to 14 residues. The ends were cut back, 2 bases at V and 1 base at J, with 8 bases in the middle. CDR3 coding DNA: TGCAGCGTTGAATCCGGACAGAACACCGGGGAGCTGTTTTTT. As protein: CSVESGQNTGELFF.